The 8 T cell receptor beta chains given below trace back to one sample, sequenced in a study of blood T cells in healthy people across ages. The use of a sample-barcoded 5' primer and a J-beta primer mix characterized a second PCR of roughly 6 to 11 cycles. A single record per CDR3 protein comes from TCRdb applying MiXCR to the 5' RACE reads. In the table there are approximately 1.5 million distinct CDR3 sequences, about 35% of which are singletons. Sequencing used blood. These receptors all come from a woman in her thirties in good health.

This clonotype was picked up a small number of times. The gene calls are TRBV15 and TRBJ2-7; 10 nucleotides line up with TRBD2. CDR1 and CDR2 from the germline V gene are LNHNV and YYDKDF (reference sequence). V lost 0 bases and J lost 4; bases outside the gene matches: 12. The CDR3 length is 18 residues. Here the CDR3 reads CATSRDTSGGAGRYEQYF. Written as DNA, the CDR3 is TGTGCCACCAGCAGAGATACCAGCGGGGGGGCTGGGCGGTACGAGCAGTACTTC.

The genes are TRBV3-1 and TRBJ2-1; D is uncertain. CDR3 length equals 10 residues. Germline CDR1 and CDR2: LGHDT and YNNKEL (reference sequence). V lost 0 bases and J 9 bases, leaving 0 bases between the germline ends. Here the CDR3 DNA reads TGTGCCAGCAGCCAAGATGAGCAGTTCTTC. Protein: CASSQDEQFF.

This clonotype was detected a few times. V gene TRBV6-2 or TRBV6-3 combines with J gene TRBJ1-2; a weak D match, TRBD1 (6 bases). Deletions cut 7 bases from V and 2 bases from J, with 14 bases between. Germline-derived CDR1 and CDR2 are MNHEY and SVGEGT. The CDR3 runs 14 residues. CDR3 in amino acids: CASTTGYTNYGYTF. The CDR3 bases are TGTGCCAGCACCACAGGGTACACGAACTATGGCTACACCTTC.

The rearrangement links TRBV15 to TRBJ1-4; TRBD1 matches 10 bases. The V gene's germline CDR1 is LNHNV and CDR2 YYDKDF (reference sequence). The trim removed 3 bases at V and 6 bases at J, leaving 1 base unmatched. The CDR3 has 14 residues. CDR3 in amino acids: CATSRDRGDEKLFF. For the CDR3, the DNA is TGTGCCACCAGCAGGGACAGGGGGGATGAAAAACTGTTTTTT.

The V gene is TRBV14, the J gene TRBJ2-7, with TRBD2 matching over 8 bases. The ends lost 1 base at V and 10 bases at J; junction bases unmatched: 12. This CDR3 region has 15 residues. Germline CDR1 reads SGHDN; CDR2 reads FVKESK. This CDR3 reads CASSQGDTAGGDQYF. Here the CDR3 DNA reads TGTGCCAGCAGCCAAGGGGACACGGCCGGGGGGGACCAGTACTTC.

CDR3 loop: CASNPDREGINQPQHF. The CDR3 coding sequence is TGTGCCAGCAACCCTGACAGGGAGGGCATCAATCAGCCCCAGCATTTT. The rearrangement joins TRBV28 to TRBJ1-5; 7 positions agree with TRBD1. Germline assignment: CDR1 MDHEN and CDR2 SYDVKM. Trimming at V came to 7 bases and at J to 3 bases, leaving 12 bases not matched to a gene. This CDR3 is 16 amino acids long.

The chain carries TRBV7-2 and TRBJ2-7; 7 bases are shared with TRBD2. CDR3 length equals 16 residues. The germline CDR1 and CDR2 sequences are SGHTA and FQGNSA. The V and J ends lost 1 base and 0 bases, in that order; junction bases with no gene match: 6. CDR3 protein: CASSLDLAGASYEQYF. The CDR3 region has the DNA TGTGCCAGCAGCTTAGACTTGGCGGGAGCCTCCTACGAGCAGTACTTC.

Many counts were recorded for this clonotype. This rearrangement joins TRBV6-2 or TRBV6-3 to TRBJ2-7; 7 bases are shared with TRBD1. The CDR3 length is 13 residues. With V trimmed by 9 bases and J by 2 bases, 7 bases remained unmatched. Germline-derived CDR1 and CDR2 are MNHEY and SVGEGT. CDR3 residues: CARTGQRTYEQYF. DNA of the CDR3: TGTGCCAGGACGGGACAGCGGACCTACGAGCAGTACTTC.